One TCR beta chain is described in this entry. No antigen is known for it. The sample comes from a study of T cell clonotyping in hematopoietic cell transplantation. As for the study in general: Recipient samples before transplant were obtained post-cytoreduction.

TCRdb's copy holds only in-frame clones and misses some; the assay was immunoSEQ multiplex PCR. The table records 25,000 to 30,000 clones, around 93% of them present only once. Time point noted: recipient sample about 28 days before transplant, after cytoreduction. Recipient blood drawn about 28 days pretransplant and days 30, 100, 180 after. Between the trimmed V and J ends, which lost 5 bases and 6 bases, there was a span of 9 bases. The CDR3 runs to 12 residues. Germline V lookup: CDR1 SEHNR, CDR2 FQNEAQ (reference sequence). Findings and caveats of the study: After transplant, recipient diversity fell while pathologically expanded clonotypes grew through day 180. Higher Inverse Simpson Index values in graft donor and pretransplant recipient predicted broader posttransplant TCR diversity.

The source material was peripheral blood mononuclear cells, sampled before stem cell transplant. The source is a man in his fifties with acute myeloid leukemia. Some clones in this sample may be carry-over from other donors' samples. V usage is TRBV7-9 and J usage is TRBJ2-3; D call uncertain. The CDR3 DNA reads TGTGCCAGCAGCCGTCAGGCCGATACGCAGTATTTT. This translates into CASSRQADTQYF.